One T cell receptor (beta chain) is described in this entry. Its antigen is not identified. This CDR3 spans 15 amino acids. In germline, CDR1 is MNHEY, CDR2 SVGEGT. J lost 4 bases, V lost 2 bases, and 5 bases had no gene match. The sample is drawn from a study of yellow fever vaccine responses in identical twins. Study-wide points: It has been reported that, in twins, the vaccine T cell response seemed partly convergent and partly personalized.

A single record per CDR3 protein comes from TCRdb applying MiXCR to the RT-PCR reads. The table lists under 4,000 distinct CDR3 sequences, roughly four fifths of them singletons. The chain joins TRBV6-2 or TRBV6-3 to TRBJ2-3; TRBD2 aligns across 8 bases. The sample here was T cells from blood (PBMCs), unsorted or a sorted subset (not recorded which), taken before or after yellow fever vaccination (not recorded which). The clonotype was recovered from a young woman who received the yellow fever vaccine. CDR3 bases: TGTGCCAGCAGTTACACGGGAGGGCCGGCAGATACGCAGTATTTT. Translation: CASSYTGGPADTQYF.